Sequencing of this T cell receptor beta chain was carried out in a study of T cell responses to AZD1222 COVID-19 vaccine (dated by TCRdb to the early 2020s). General notes on the study: TCR sequencing was performed for approximately 240 trial participants, of whom 200 to 220 were given two doses of AZD1222 and around 25 were given two doses of MenACWY control vaccine. Trial participants were enrolled by age into 18-55, 56-69 and 70-plus year subgroups, with approximately 160, 26 and 62 TCR-sequenced participants respectively.

Regarding this clone: No antigen is known for it. Base qualities are missing; no much larger clone stands one base away.

The germline V gene (reference sequence) yields SEHNR for CDR1 and FQNEAQ for CDR2. V loses 1 base, J loses 1 base, and the germline ends lie 17 bases apart. The CDR3 contains 17 residues, cysteine and phenylalanine counted. Of all the DNA, just the CDR3 is kept, 51 bases in frame from base 1. The research as a whole found: Vaccine-associated CD4 TCRs spanned the whole spike protein, with dominant responses in regions 160-218 and 743-854. Conclusions about previously exposed vaccinees were limited because only a handful of AZD1222 recipients were SARS-CoV-2 seropositive at baseline. Reportedly, almost half of the unique spike-specific TCRs recognized epitopes lying outside the regions that are mutated in the B.1.351 and B.1.1.7 variants. After two AZD1222 doses, both the breadth and the depth of spike-specific TCRs were significantly higher than at day 0 and than in MenACWY recipients. Participants were mostly white British, with more females than males. The authors suggested clonal diversity may have been underestimated. Because no day 14 peak-response samples were available, repertoires were characterized only after the peak T cell response. In the small 56-69-year group, the increase in depth fell short of significance, most likely because of low power.

In light of the paper, this sample's time point label describes: about 28 days (+/-7) after the second vaccine dose. The sample's treatment or condition label, in plain terms: meningococcal conjugate vaccine given as trial control. The vaccinee samples were drawn from two UK trials, COV001 and COV002, one of which was a single-blind randomized controlled phase 2/3 trial testing AZD1222 (ChAdOx1 nCoV-19) in healthy adults. For TCRbeta chain sequencing, PBMC samples from trial participants were taken at day 0 and at day 28 after the second dose. The CDR3 regions of human TCRbeta chains were analyzed by immunosequencing. The authors' analysis ran thus. Repertoire TCRs were checked for matches against a reference library of SARS-CoV-2-specific TCRs that had been generated using the MIRA antigen-specificity platform. Breadth meant the fraction of unique TCRs that were SARS-CoV-2-associated, whereas depth meant the fraction of total T cells that were SARS-CoV-2-associated. Using the MIRA data, each spike-specific TCR was mapped to the spike region that the TCR reacts to and placed in a CD4 or CD8 class. Log10-transformed breadth and depth values were compared by one-way ANOVA with Sidak's multiple comparisons tests. TCRdb's version of the immuneACCESS table is confined to in-frame rearrangements and falls short of the full clone set. An unresolved V gene accounts for under half of the shortfall where checked; the remainder is of unknown origin. That table furnishes V, J and clone size, whereas the DNA furnished D and trimming. For this sample there are roughly 200,000 clones; 94% appear just once. The top ten constitute around 1.7% of the sample.

The sequence came from an adult who received the MenACWY meningococcal vaccine as a control. The rearranged chain carries TRBV7-9 and TRBJ2-7; TRBD2 is possibly the D segment (7 matching bases). Sequences were derived from peripheral blood, sampled 28 days after the second dose of the MenACWY control vaccine. In nucleotides, the sequence is TGTGCCAGCAGCTTAGTTCGGGGGGCTAACGGGTCCTACGAGCAGTACTTC. This gives the protein CASSLVRGANGSYEQYF. Joined to the reference TRBV7-9 and TRBJ2-7 proteins, this CDR3 gives the full variable domain: DTGVSQNPRHKITKRGQNVTFRCDPISEHNRLYWYRQTLGQGPEFLTYFQNEAQLEKSRLLSDRFSAERPKGSFSTLEIQRTEQGDSAMYLCASSLVRGANGSYEQYFGPGTRLTVT.